This T cell receptor beta chain came from a study of blood T cell repertoires in COVID-19. Background on the study: The United States, Italy and Spain were the sources of the acute and convalescent COVID-19 samples.

Cohorts were assigned according to the clinical history that participants reported. Original processing methods: Amplification with reference gene primers provided the estimates of nucleated cell counts. The repertoire was sequenced with immunoSEQ multiplex PCR; TCRdb's copy has only in-frame clones and lacks some. From that table come the V and J calls and clone size; the DNA was used to work out D and trimming. In the table there are about 210,000 clones, 81% of which are singletons. Source material: PBMCs or T cells enriched from blood (not recorded which). This clonotype was obtained from a woman aged 45-65 years with acute COVID-19.

This chain's CDR3 is CASSKSEPNEQFF. DNA for the CDR3: TGTGCCAGTAGTAAGTCGGAGCCCAATGAGCAGTTCTTC. The V and J genes are TRBV19 and TRBJ2-1, with D unclear. V lost 4 bases and J lost 6, with 10 bases in between. CDR1 and CDR2 (germline): LNHDA, SQIVND (reference sequence). This CDR3 is 13 amino acids long.